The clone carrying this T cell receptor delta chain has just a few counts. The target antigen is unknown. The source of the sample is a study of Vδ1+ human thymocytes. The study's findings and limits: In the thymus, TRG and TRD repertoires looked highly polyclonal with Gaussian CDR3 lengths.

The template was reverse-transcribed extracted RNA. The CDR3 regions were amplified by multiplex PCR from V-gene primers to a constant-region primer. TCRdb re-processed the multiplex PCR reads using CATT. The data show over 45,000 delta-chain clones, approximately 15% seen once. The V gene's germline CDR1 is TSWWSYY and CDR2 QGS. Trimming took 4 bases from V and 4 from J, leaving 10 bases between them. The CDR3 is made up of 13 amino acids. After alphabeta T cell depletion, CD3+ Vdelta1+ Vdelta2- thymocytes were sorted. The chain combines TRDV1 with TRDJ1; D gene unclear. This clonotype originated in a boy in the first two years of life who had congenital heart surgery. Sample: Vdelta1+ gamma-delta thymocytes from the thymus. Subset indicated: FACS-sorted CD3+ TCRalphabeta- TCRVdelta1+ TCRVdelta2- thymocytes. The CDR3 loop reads CALGALKIDKLIF. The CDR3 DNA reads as TGTGCTCTTGGGGCCTTAAAAATCGATAAACTCATCTTT.